A single sample is the source of the 10 T cell receptor beta chains below, sequenced in a study of CXCR3-negative and CXCR3-positive naive CD8 T cells. The study, taken as a whole, reports: For CXCR3-positive naive cells, TRB CDR3s were more hydrophobic than those of CXCR3-negative naive cells.

These TCRs' antigens remain unknown. All TRB cDNA libraries came from 5' RACE performed with UMI labels. Following a re-call of the 5' RACE reads, TCRdb has one entry per CDR3 protein and lacks DNA. Here the sample table reports 7,000 to 8,500 distinct CDR3 sequences. Sequencing was carried out using naive CXCR3+ CD8+ T cells from blood. Subset reported: CD45RO-CCR7+CD27+CD95- naive CD8+ T cells expressing CXCR3 (TNR3+). These TCRs come from a human donor in good health. Some clones in this sample may be carry-over from other donors' samples.

Its frequency marks this clonotype as medium-sized. The V gene is TRBV10-3, the J gene TRBJ2-2; TCRdb's D gene call, TRBD2, goes unchecked for lack of DNA. This CDR3 spans 18 amino acids. Per germline, CDR1 ENHRY and CDR2 SYGVKD. CDR3: CAIRTGLAGTANTGELFF.

The CDR3 region is CASSLHDPTYEQYF. The gene calls are TRBV7-9 and TRBJ2-7. The CDR3 sequence is 14 residues long. Germline CDR1 and CDR2: SEHNR and FQNEAQ (reference sequence).

The chain combines TRBV12-3 or TRBV12-4 with TRBJ1-1; TCRdb designates TRBD1, a call that cannot be tested without DNA. The CDR3 length is 12 residues. The CDR3 sequence: CASSLQGTEAFF.

The gene calls are TRBV27 and TRBJ2-1; no DNA is available, so the TRBD2 call from TCRdb remains unchecked. Germline CDR1 reads MNHEY; CDR2 reads SMNVEV (reference sequence). This CDR3 comprises 15 residues. This CDR3 reads CASSSSPGLVNEQFF.

By frequency, this clonotype is medium-sized. The V call is TRBV7-8, the J call TRBJ2-1; the D call of TRBD2 rests on TCRdb alone, since no DNA is present to check it. The CDR3 is made up of 13 amino acids. Germline CDR1 and CDR2: SGHVS and FQNEAQ. CDR3 region: CASSSGLASEQFF.

This chain connects TRBV10-2 to TRBJ2-7; TCRdb's D call, TRBD1, is unchecked because there is no DNA. From germline, CDR1 is WSHSY and CDR2 SAAADI. The CDR3 has 15 amino acids. CDR3 residues: CASSDGGLGSYEQYF.

The J gene is TRBJ1-1, the V gene TRBV5-4; no DNA is available, so the TRBD1 call from TCRdb remains unchecked. The CDR3 is 14 amino acids. From germline, CDR1 is SGHNT and CDR2 YYREEE (reference sequence). The CDR3 reads CASSSTGEDTEAFF.

V gene TRBV14 combines with J gene TRBJ2-3. The CDR3 length is 13 residues. Germline loops: CDR1 SGHDN, CDR2 FVKESK. CDR3 sequence: CASSQTRTDTQYF.

The chain links TRBV7-9 to TRBJ1-1. The CDR3 has 15 residues. Germline V CDR1 and CDR2: SEHNR, FQNEAQ (reference sequence). The CDR3 is CASSSTTGRDIEAFF.

The rearrangement links TRBV7-2 to TRBJ1-1. The CDR3 spans 15 residues. The germline gives CDR1 SGHTA, CDR2 FQGNSA. This CDR3 is CASSFWEILNTEAFF.